These 30 T cell receptor beta chains came from one sample sequenced in a study of CD8+CD57+ T cells in acquired aplastic anemia. Previously, flow cytometry had revealed CD8+CD57+ cell expansion in the patients chosen for sequencing. CDR3 and TCR beta VDJ profiling relied on a genomic DNA template. TCRdb re-called the reads through MiXCR, storing one row per CDR3 protein. The sample has approximately 220,000 distinct CDR3 sequences, around half seen once; the top ten hold over 7.5%. The sample was sorted CD4+, CD8+, or CD8+CD57+ T cells (not recorded which) from PBMCs. These receptors all come from a human donor with aplastic anemia.

A word on this clonotype: Germline is not matched at one junction end, which may reflect a read error. This chain links TRBV5-5 with TRBJ2-7; TRBD1 aligns across 8 bases. Germline values: CDR1 SGHKS, CDR2 YYEKEE (reference sequence). The CDR3 length is 14 residues. Here the CDR3 DNA reads TGCGCCAGCAGCTTTAACAGGGGGGCATACGAGCAGTACTTC. This gives the protein CASSFNRGAYEQYF.

The rearrangement uses TRBV2 and TRBJ1-2; no clear D gene. The CDR3 length is 14 residues. CDR1 and CDR2 from the germline V gene are SNHLY and FYNNEI. Trimming removed 7 bases from V and 0 bases from J, with 12 bases in between. The CDR3 loop is CASKEGKANYGYTF. CDR3 coding DNA: TGTGCCAGCAAGGAGGGAAAAGCTAACTATGGCTACACCTTC.

This clonotype was seen ten or more times. The CDR3 protein is CSARDPNSANQPQHF. CDR3 in DNA: TGCAGTGCTAGAGATCCGAACAGCGCCAATCAGCCCCAGCATTTT. This chain connects TRBV20-1 to TRBJ1-5; D gene unclear. The V gene's germline CDR1 is DFQATT and CDR2 SNEGSKA (reference sequence). The V end was cut by 0 bases, the J end by 3 bases, with 12 bases between. This CDR3 is built from 15 residues.

The rearrangement uses TRBV11-2 and TRBJ2-7; 11 bases map to TRBD1. The CDR3 spans 15 residues. CDR1 is SGHAT and CDR2 is FQNNGV in the germline V gene. The V gene end was trimmed by 3 bases and the J gene end by 3 bases; junction bases not matched to a gene: 4. CDR3 sequence reads: CASSFPGTGGYEQYF. The CDR3 bases are TGTGCCAGCAGCTTCCCCGGGACAGGGGGCTACGAGCAGTACTTC.

This clonotype was detected ten times or more. The V gene is TRBV7-2, the J gene TRBJ2-2; 9 bases are shared with TRBD1. J lost 7 bases, V lost 5 bases, and 8 bases had no gene match. The CDR3 length is 15 residues. Germline-derived CDR1 and CDR2 are SGHTA and FQGNSA. CDR3 in DNA: TGTGCCAGCAGCACGCGACGGGACAGGGTCGGGGAGCTGTTTTTT. Encoded protein: CASSTRRDRVGELFF.

This clonotype was seen many times. The rearrangement uses TRBV5-1 and TRBJ2-1; the match to TRBD1 covers 12 bases. The J segment lost 12 bases and the V segment lost 1 base, leaving 8 bases of the junction unmatched. This CDR3 has 15 amino acids. Germline lookup yields CDR1 SGHRS and CDR2 YFSETQ. The CDR3 DNA follows: TGCGCCAGCAGCTTGACCGGGACAGGGGGCGTTGGGCAGTTCTTC. It is translated as CASSLTGTGGVGQFF.

This clonotype was picked up many times. The V and J genes are TRBV19 and TRBJ2-4; 7 bases line up with TRBD1. Germline V lookup: CDR1 LNHDA, CDR2 SQIVND (reference sequence). The CDR3 runs to 15 residues. The V segment lost 3 bases and the J segment 6 bases; nucleotides outside the gene matches: 8. The CDR3 region is CASSMYRGWVNIQYF. Written as DNA, the CDR3 is TGTGCCAGTAGTATGTACAGGGGTTGGGTAAACATTCAGTACTTC.

This clonotype was found many times. This sequence joins TRBV10-3 and TRBJ1-5; D is unclear. The V end was cut by 3 bases, the J end by 6 bases, with 12 bases between. The CDR3 extends over 14 amino acids. CDR1 is ENHRY and CDR2 is SYGVKD in the germline V gene. CDR3 bases: TGTGCCATCAGTGATGACCCTGTAGGTCAGCCCCAGCATTTT. Its protein product is CAISDDPVGQPQHF.

This clonotype appeared many times. The genes are TRBV7-9 and TRBJ2-7; 9 bases are a match to TRBD2. In germline, CDR1 is SEHNR, CDR2 FQNEAQ (reference sequence). This CDR3 is built from 15 residues. V lost 3 bases and J lost 3; bases outside the gene matches: 6. CDR3 sequence: CASSLSSSGNYEQYF. The CDR3 DNA is TGTGCCAGCAGCTTGTCGTCTAGCGGGAACTACGAGCAGTACTTC.

Of note for this clonotype: The CDR3 does not end in the conserved phenylalanine or tryptophan, so this is likely a read error. V and J are TRBV6-2 or TRBV6-3 and TRBJ1-5; D might be TRBD1 (5 bases). In germline, CDR1 is MNHEY, CDR2 SVGEGT. Trimming pared 5 bases from V and 8 bases from J, leaving 10 bases between. The CDR3 runs to 12 residues. In DNA form, the CDR3 reads TGTGCCAGCAGTATAGAACAGGAGCCCCAGCATCTT. Its translation is CASSIEQEPQHL.

The chain has TRBV6-5 and TRBJ1-2; TRBD1 agrees at 7 bases. Looked up from germline, CDR1 is MNHEY and CDR2 is SVGAGI. The ends lost 5 bases at V and 10 bases at J; junction bases unmatched: 7. The CDR3 is 12 amino acids. The CDR3 loop reads CASSVTGDYYTF. The DNA of the CDR3 is TGTGCCAGCAGTGTCACAGGGGATTACTACACCTTC.

This clonotype was observed many times. This chain connects TRBV4-3 to TRBJ1-6; D unclear. The germline gives CDR1 LGHNA, CDR2 YSLEER. V was cut by 1 base and J by 5 bases, with 9 bases left in between. This CDR3 has 15 amino acids. CDR3 protein: CASSQARFDNSPLHF. Here the CDR3 DNA reads TGCGCCAGCAGCCAAGCCCGGTTCGATAATTCACCCCTCCACTTT.

This clonotype was seen more than once but under ten times. The rearrangement links TRBV5-8 to TRBJ1-2; 7 bases align to TRBD1. CDR3 size: 15 residues. CDR1 is SGHTS and CDR2 is YDEGEE in the germline V gene. The junction had 12 bases not matched to a gene; V was cut back by 4 bases and J by 6 bases. The chain's CDR3 is CASSRPGQSLDGYTF. The CDR3 DNA is TGTGCCAGCAGCCGGCCGGGACAGTCCCTCGATGGCTACACCTTC.

The CDR3 here is CASSVPGSSREKLFF. CDR3 DNA sequence: TGTGCCAGCAGTGTCCCAGGTTCCTCGAGAGAAAAACTGTTTTTT. The genes are TRBV25-1 and TRBJ1-4; no clear D gene. V lost 4 bases to trimming and J lost 8 bases, with 17 bases between them. Germline V gene sequence: CDR1 MGHDK, CDR2 SYGVNS. The CDR3 consists of 15 residues.

Comment on this clonotype: A junction end diverges from the germline sequence, so it may reflect a read error. The rearrangement uses TRBV24-1 and TRBJ1-6, with a possible D match to TRBD1 (5 bases). Germline CDR1 KGHDR, CDR2 SFDVKD. The CDR3 is made up of 16 amino acids. The CDR3 nucleotides are TGTGCCATCAGTGAGTCGTTGGGGGGTGAGAATTCACCCCTCCACTTT. Translating gives CAISESLGGENSPLHF.

In this sample, this clonotype turned up many times. As DNA, the CDR3 is TGCGCCAGCAGCGTACGATATGGGGGAACTGAAGCTTTCTTT. Translating it yields CASSVRYGGTEAFF. The rearrangement uses TRBV5-1 and TRBJ1-1; D perhaps matches TRBD1 (5 bases). Trimming left V 4 bases short and J 5 bases short, with 15 bases between. This CDR3 comprises 14 residues. The germline V gene has CDR1 SGHRS and CDR2 YFSETQ.

Remarks on this clonotype: In this CDR3 the conserved last residue, phenylalanine or tryptophan, is missing, so a read error is likely. Because the CDR3's place on the DNA is in doubt, the DNA is left out and the CDR3 is given as listed by TCRdb. The rearrangement joins TRBV7-9 to TRBJ2-6; TRBD1 is taken as the D call from the table, unchecked against the DNA. The CDR3 has 8 amino acids, counting both end residues. The germline V gene has CDR1 SEHNR and CDR2 FQNEAQ (reference sequence). Here the CDR3 reads CASSPPTS.

The chain links TRBV7-9 to TRBJ1-1; no firm D call. This CDR3 has 15 amino acids. Between the trimmed V and J ends, which lost 6 bases and 2 bases, there was a span of 16 bases. CDR1 is SEHNR, CDR2 FQNEAQ, per germline (reference sequence). CDR3 in DNA: TGTGCCAGCAGGCCGCGTAGCGCGAGCAACACTGAAGCTTTCTTT. This sequence encodes CASRPRSASNTEAFF.

This clonotype turned up a few times. The chain recombines TRBV27 with TRBJ2-6, with TRBD1 matching 11 bases. Germline V gives CDR1 MNHEY, CDR2 SMNVEV (reference sequence). Trimming cost V 5 bases and J 0 bases; bases outside gene matches: 6. The CDR3 consists of 18 residues. The CDR3 nucleotides are TGTGCCAGCAGTCCCCGGGACAGGGGGACCTCTGGGGCCAACGTCCTGACTTTC. Amino acid sequence: CASSPRDRGTSGANVLTF.

The rearrangement uses TRBV19 and TRBJ1-4, with D possibly TRBD1 on 5 matching bases. V gave up 7 bases and J gave up 7 bases, with 13 bases separating them. The V gene's germline CDR1 is LNHDA and CDR2 SQIVND (reference sequence). The CDR3 is 13 residues long. The CDR3 sequence: CASTPGQGEKLFF. The CDR3 DNA reads TGTGCCAGTACCCCAGGGCAGGGTGAAAAACTGTTTTTT.

This clonotype appeared many times. V and J are TRBV5-1 and TRBJ1-4, with 7 bases matching TRBD1. This CDR3 region has 15 residues. Germline V CDR1 and CDR2: SGHRS, YFSETQ. Trimming took 1 base from V and 7 from J; bases not matched to a gene: 7. This CDR3 is CASSLNRDSLEKLFF. The CDR3 DNA sequence: TGCGCCAGCAGCTTGAACCGGGACAGCCTTGAAAAACTGTTTTTT.

This clonotype was seen just once. This chain links TRBV25-1 with TRBJ1-1; unclear D gene. V was shortened by 2 bases and J by 8 bases, with 21 bases between the two germline ends. Germline V lookup: CDR1 MGHDK, CDR2 SYGVNS. The CDR3 consists of 16 residues. CDR3 DNA sequence: TGTGCCAGCAGTGAAGTATCCCCTCCAAGGCCCCCCGAAGCTTTCTTT. Translated: CASSEVSPPRPPEAFF.

As concerns this clonotype: Since a much larger clone is just one base distant, this may be a read error. V is TRBV7-9 and J is TRBJ2-1; perhaps TRBD1 as D (5 bases). The CDR3 length is 13 residues. Germline-derived CDR1 and CDR2 are SEHNR and FQNEAQ (reference sequence). CDR3: CASSSRVRDEPFF. CDR3 in DNA: TGTGCCAGCAGCTCCCGAGTCAGGGATGAGCCGTTCTTC.

This clonotype appeared many times. The V gene is TRBV11-1, the J gene TRBJ2-5; D gene unclear. The CDR3 runs to 12 residues. The V gene lost 5 bases and the J gene lost 5 bases, with 9 bases spanning the gap. From germline, CDR1 is SGHAT and CDR2 FQDESV (reference sequence). The CDR3 coding sequence is TGTGCCAGCAGCCCTTCTAGTGAGACCCAGTACTTC. This encodes CASSPSSETQYF.

As for this clonotype: Given a much more abundant clone one base away, this may be a read error. The chain carries TRBV7-8 and TRBJ2-7; D not certain. Per the germline V gene, CDR1 is SGHVS and CDR2 is FQNEAQ. The V end was cut by 8 bases, the J end by 6 bases, with 17 bases between. This CDR3 has 13 amino acids. Here the CDR3 reads CASGLSPALEQYF. In DNA form, the CDR3 reads TGTGCCAGCGGTTTATCTCCAGCACTCGAGCAGTACTTC.

This chain joins TRBV9 and TRBJ1-6; no clear D gene. The CDR3 length is 12 residues. The V end was cut by 2 bases, the J end by 9 bases, with 6 bases between. Germline loops: CDR1 SGDLS, CDR2 YYNGEE. Written as DNA, the CDR3 is TGTGCCAGCAGCGTCGACGGTTCACCCCTCCACTTT. Residues: CASSVDGSPLHF.

About this clonotype: A much larger clone lies a single base off, so this may be a read error. The rearrangement uses TRBV3-1 and TRBJ1-2; a weak D match, TRBD1 (6 bases). Germline V gene lookup returns CDR1 LGHDT and CDR2 YNNKEL (reference sequence). The CDR3 sequence is 14 residues long. CDR3 sequence: CASSQDLQGDGYAF. For the CDR3, the DNA is TGTGCCAGCAGCCAAGATTTACAGGGTGATGGCTACGCCTTC.

Many counts were recorded for this clonotype. The genes are TRBV24-1 and TRBJ1-1, with TRBD1 matching 8 bases. The CDR3 contains 15 residues. Germline CDR1 is KGHDR and CDR2 is SFDVKD. Trimming removed 8 bases from V and 1 base from J; junction bases left unmatched: 8. CDR3: CATKSSGTGNTEAFF. The CDR3, as DNA: TGTGCCACCAAGTCTAGTGGGACAGGGAACACTGAAGCTTTCTTT.

This clonotype was observed a handful of times. Just one base apart from a much larger clone, this may be a read error. The chain employs TRBV7-9 and TRBJ2-1; D not resolved. CDR3 length equals 12 residues. CDR1 is SEHNR, CDR2 FQNEAQ, per germline (reference sequence). This chain's CDR3 is CASSLFYSEQFF. The CDR3 DNA follows: TGTGCCAGCAGCTTATTTTACAGTGAGCAGTTCTTC.

This clonotype was seen ten or more times. The chain carries TRBV7-9 and TRBJ2-3; 7 nucleotides line up with TRBD1. The germline gives CDR1 SEHNR, CDR2 FQNEAQ (reference sequence). CDR3 length: 14 residues. The ends lost 10 bases at V and 2 bases at J; junction bases unmatched: 9. This CDR3 reads CAIHRQGFTDTQYF. Here the CDR3 DNA reads TGTGCCATCCATCGACAGGGATTCACAGATACGCAGTATTTT.